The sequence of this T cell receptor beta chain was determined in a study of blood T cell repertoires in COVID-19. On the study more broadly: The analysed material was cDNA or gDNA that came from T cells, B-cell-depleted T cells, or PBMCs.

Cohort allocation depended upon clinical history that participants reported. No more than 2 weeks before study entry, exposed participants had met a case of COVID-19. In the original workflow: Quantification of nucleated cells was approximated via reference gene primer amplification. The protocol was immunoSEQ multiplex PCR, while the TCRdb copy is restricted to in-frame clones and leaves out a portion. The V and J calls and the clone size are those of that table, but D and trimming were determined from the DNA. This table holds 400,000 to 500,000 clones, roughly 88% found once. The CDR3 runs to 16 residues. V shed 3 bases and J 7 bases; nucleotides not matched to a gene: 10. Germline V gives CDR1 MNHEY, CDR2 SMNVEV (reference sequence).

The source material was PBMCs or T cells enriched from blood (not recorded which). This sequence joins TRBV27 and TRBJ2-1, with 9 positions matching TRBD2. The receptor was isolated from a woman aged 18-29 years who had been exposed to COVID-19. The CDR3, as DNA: TGTGCCAGCAGTTTCAATCGTGTTAGCGGGGGTAATGAGCAGTTCTTC. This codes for CASSFNRVSGGNEQFF.